The T cell receptor beta chain under discussion was sequenced for a study of shared clonotypes between healthy human individuals. Clones were sequenced by immunoSEQ multiplex PCR, and TCRdb holds only the in-frame ones, with some missing. The sample includes about 320,000 clones, 80% to 90% of them seen just once. The CDR3 has 15 amino acids. CDR1 and CDR2 from the germline V gene are SGDLS and YYNGEE. The ends lost 3 bases at V and 4 bases at J; junction bases unmatched: 9. The rearrangement uses TRBV9 and TRBJ1-1, with TRBD1 matching 7 bases. This clonotype was sampled from a young man in good health. Sample: memory CD8+ T cells sorted from blood. Described subset: CD45RO+ cells pooled with CCR7-negative TemRA cells. The CDR3: CASSGTGHPGTEAFF. For the CDR3, the DNA is TGTGCCAGCAGCGGGACAGGCCACCCCGGCACTGAAGCTTTCTTT.